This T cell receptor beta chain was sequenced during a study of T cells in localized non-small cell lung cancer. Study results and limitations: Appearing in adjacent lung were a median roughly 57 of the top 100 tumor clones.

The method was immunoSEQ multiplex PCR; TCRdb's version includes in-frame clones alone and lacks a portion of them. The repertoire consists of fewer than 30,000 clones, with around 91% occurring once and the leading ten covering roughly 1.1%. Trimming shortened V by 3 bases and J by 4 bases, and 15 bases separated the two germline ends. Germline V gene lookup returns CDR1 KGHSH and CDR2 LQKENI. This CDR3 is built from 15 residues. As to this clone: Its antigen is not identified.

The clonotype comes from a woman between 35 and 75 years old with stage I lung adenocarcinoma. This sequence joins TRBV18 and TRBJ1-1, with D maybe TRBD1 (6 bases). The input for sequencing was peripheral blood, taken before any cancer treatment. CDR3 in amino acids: CASSPKTGRGTEAFF. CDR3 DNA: TGTGCCAGCTCACCGAAAACAGGGAGGGGCACTGAAGCTTTCTTT.